These 19 T cell receptor beta chains were all obtained from the same sample, sequenced in a study of cytomegalovirus exposure and HLA in healthy donors. The assay was immunoSEQ multiplex PCR, and TCRdb's table has in-frame clones only and misses some. This sample has 100,000 to 150,000 clones, with about nine tenths found just once. Sample: PBMCs. Receptors were obtained from a woman aged 18-29 years in good health and CMV-seronegative.

The chain joins TRBV29-1 to TRBJ2-5; D may be TRBD2 (6 bases). Trimming shortened V by 7 bases and J by 5 bases, and 17 bases separated the two germline ends. Germline V gene lookup returns CDR1 SQVTM and CDR2 ANQGSEA. This CDR3 is built from 13 residues. CDR3 loop: CSAGVGAAETQYF. The CDR3 DNA reads TGCAGCGCGGGGGTGGGAGCGGCGGAGACCCAGTACTTC. The full variable domain, completed using reference TRBV29-1 and TRBJ2-5, is SAVISQKPSRDICQRGTSLTIQCQVDSQVTMMFWYRQQPGQSLTLIATANQGSEATYESGFVIDKFPISRPNLTFSTLTVSNMSPEDSSIYLCSAGVGAAETQYFGPGTRLLVL.

The rearrangement uses TRBV7-3 and TRBJ2-5; 8 bases agree with TRBD2. The trim removed 6 bases at V and 4 bases at J, leaving 7 bases unmatched. In germline, CDR1 is SGHTA, CDR2 FQGTGA. This CDR3 region has 14 residues. CDR3 nucleotide sequence: TGTGCCAGCAGAAAAAGCGGGGGAGGAGAGACCCAGTACTTC. As protein: CASRKSGGGETQYF.

The rearrangement links TRBV6-1 to TRBJ2-1; a possible D gene is TRBD1 (9 bases). V lost 9 bases to trimming and J lost 7 bases, with 19 bases between them. The CDR3 runs 14 residues. Germline V gives CDR1 MNHNS, CDR2 SASEGT. CDR3 DNA sequence: TGTGCCAGGGGACAGGGACTAGAGGAGAATGAGCAGTTCTTC. Its translation: CARGQGLEENEQFF.

V is TRBV4-1 and J is TRBJ2-1, with no clear D. This CDR3 is built from 15 residues. From germline, CDR1 is MGHRA and CDR2 YSYEKL. The V and J ends lost 2 bases and 5 bases respectively, with 13 bases between them. In nucleotides, the CDR3 is TGCGCCAGCAGCCAACGATATATCACTAACAATGAGCAGTTCTTC. Residues: CASSQRYITNNEQFF.

The chain recombines TRBV13 with TRBJ2-7; 7 nucleotides align to TRBD2. The germline V gene has CDR1 PRHDT and CDR2 FYEKMQ (reference sequence). The CDR3 has 16 amino acids. Trimming at V came to 0 bases and at J to 5 bases, leaving 10 bases not matched to a gene. The CDR3 DNA sequence: TGTGCCAGCAGCTTAGGGACGGCGGGAGTGTTGCACGAGCAGTACTTC. It translates to CASSLGTAGVLHEQYF.

This clone was detected once. The chain uses TRBV27 and TRBJ2-4; D perhaps matches TRBD1 (6 bases). The CDR3 sequence is 14 residues long. CDR1 MNHEY and CDR2 SMNVEV come from the germline V gene (reference sequence). With 6 bases removed from V and 0 bases from J, the gap between germline ends came to 9 bases. CDR3 bases: TGTGCCAGCAGCAGGGGAGTAGCCAAAAACATTCAGTACTTC. As protein: CASSRGVAKNIQYF.

The rearrangement joins TRBV7-9 to TRBJ1-1; D is perhaps TRBD1 (6 bases). Trimming cost V 5 bases and J 1 base, with 8 bases left between them. Germline V gene sequence: CDR1 SEHNR, CDR2 FQNEAQ (reference sequence). CDR3 length: 13 amino acids. Here the CDR3 DNA reads TGTGCCAGCAGCCTGACAGGGAACACTGAAGCTTTCTTT. Residues: CASSLTGNTEAFF.

The J gene is TRBJ2-7, the V gene TRBV12-5, with 7 nucleotides matching TRBD1. Trimming cost V 6 bases and J 3 bases; bases outside gene matches: 2. Germline CDR1 reads LGHNT; CDR2 reads FRNRAP. CDR3 length: 12 residues. The CDR3 here is CASGSGGYEQYF. The CDR3 nucleotides are TGTGCTAGTGGATCAGGGGGCTACGAGCAGTACTTC.

The V call is TRBV4-1, the J call TRBJ2-5; 7 nucleotides agree with TRBD1. After removal of 3 bases from V and 1 base from J, the junction contained 2 bases not matched to a gene. The CDR3 extends over 14 amino acids. Germline CDR1 and CDR2: MGHRA and YSYEKL. CDR3 sequence: CASSHRDSQETQYF. CDR3 coding DNA: TGCGCCAGCAGCCATCGGGACAGCCAAGAGACCCAGTACTTC.

This sequence joins TRBV4-2 and TRBJ2-7, with 10 bases matching TRBD2. The CDR3 is 20 residues long. Germline V lookup: CDR1 LGHNA, CDR2 YNFKEQ. With 2 bases clipped from V and 0 bases from J, the junction kept 16 bases outside the gene matches. The CDR3 is CASSQPLLGTSARSSYEQYF. CDR3 DNA sequence: TGTGCCAGCAGCCAACCTTTATTGGGGACTAGCGCTCGTAGCTCCTACGAGCAGTACTTC.

The CDR3 reads CASSRQENTEAFF. The CDR3 coding sequence is TGTGCCAGCAGCCGACAGGAGAACACTGAAGCTTTCTTT. The chain links TRBV14 to TRBJ1-1; maybe TRBD1 (6 bases). The V gene's germline CDR1 is SGHDN and CDR2 FVKESK. Trimming removed 4 bases from V and 1 base from J, with 7 bases in between. The CDR3 length is 13 residues.

The V and J genes are TRBV2 and TRBJ2-7; 8 bases map to TRBD1. This CDR3 has 12 amino acids. V dropped 6 bases and J dropped 7; count of bases not matched to a gene: 5. CDR1 and CDR2 (germline): SNHLY, FYNNEI. CDR3 in amino acids: CASRQGVREQYF. The CDR3 region has the DNA TGTGCCAGCAGACAGGGGGTCCGAGAGCAGTACTTC. The full variable domain, its missing parts supplied by reference TRBV2 and TRBJ2-7, is EPEVTQTPSHQVTQMGQEVILRCVPISNHLYFYWYRQILGQKVEFLVSFYNNEISEKSEIFDDQFSVERPDGSNFTLKIRSTKLEDSAMYFCASRQGVREQYFGPGTRLTVT.

This chain uses TRBV29-1 with TRBJ2-7; a weak D match, TRBD1 (6 bases). Germline lookup yields CDR1 SQVTM and CDR2 ANQGSEA. Trimming took 5 bases from V and 0 from J, leaving 11 bases between them. The CDR3 sequence is 13 residues long. Here the CDR3 DNA reads TGCAGCGTTTATACAGGGATCTCCTACGAGCAGTACTTC. It codes for CSVYTGISYEQYF.

The V and J genes are TRBV5-4 and TRBJ1-1, with TRBD1 identical over 7 bases. Germline V gene lookup returns CDR1 SGHNT and CDR2 YYREEE (reference sequence). With V trimmed by 0 bases and J by 10 bases, 3 bases remained unmatched. The length of the CDR3 is 12 residues. Here the CDR3 reads CASSLVTGTAFF. CDR3 DNA: TGTGCCAGCAGCTTGGTGACAGGGACAGCTTTCTTT. Variable domain in full (rest from reference TRBV5-4 and TRBJ1-1): ETGVTQSPTHLIKTRGQQVTLRCSSQSGHNTVSWYQQALGQGPQFIFQYYREEENGRGNFPPRFSGLQFPNYSSELNVNALELDDSALYLCASSLVTGTAFFGQGTRLTVV.

The chain links TRBV25-1 to TRBJ2-1; 8 bases agree with TRBD2. V was pared by 2 bases and J by 5 bases, with 8 bases of the junction left unmatched. Germline CDR1 is MGHDK and CDR2 is SYGVNS. The CDR3 is 16 residues long. CDR3 amino acids: CASSEGGYGRDNEQFF. Here the CDR3 DNA reads TGTGCCAGCAGTGAAGGGGGGTACGGGAGGGACAATGAGCAGTTCTTC.

This rearrangement joins TRBV27 to TRBJ1-2; D ambiguous. This CDR3 comprises 13 residues. Germline lookup yields CDR1 MNHEY and CDR2 SMNVEV (reference sequence). The V end lost 5 bases, the J end lost 2 bases, and 9 bases lay between the germline ends. The CDR3: CASSLGPNYGYTF. DNA of the CDR3: TGTGCCAGCAGTCTGGGCCCGAACTATGGCTACACCTTC.

The J gene is TRBJ2-5, the V gene TRBV5-4; no definite D call. Trimming removed 0 bases from V and 5 bases from J, with 11 bases in between. The CDR3 spans 14 residues. From germline, CDR1 is SGHNT and CDR2 YYREEE (reference sequence). CDR3 nucleotide sequence: TGTGCCAGCAGCTTGGTTTCCTACCCGGAGACCCAGTACTTC. Translation gives CASSLVSYPETQYF.

DNA for the CDR3: TGTGCCAGCAGTCTAGAGGTCCGGACAGATGGAAACACCATATATTTT. This encodes CASSLEVRTDGNTIYF. The rearrangement links TRBV7-9 to TRBJ1-3; TRBD1 might be the D (6 bases). Germline CDR1 is SEHNR and CDR2 is FQNEAQ (reference sequence). V lost 6 bases and J lost 3, with 18 bases in between. The CDR3 is 16 amino acids.

The chain combines TRBV5-4 with TRBJ1-5; no reliable D call. Germline V gene data show CDR1 as SGHNT and CDR2 as YYREEE (reference sequence). V was clipped by 5 bases and J by 2 bases, with 11 bases between them. This CDR3 region has 14 residues. CDR3 bases: TGTGCCAGCAGTTCCGGGTGGGGCAATCAGCCCCAGCATTTT. This sequence encodes CASSSGWGNQPQHF.